This TCR beta chain was sequenced during a study of shared clonotypes between healthy human individuals. The wider study: Aged 18 to 49, the donors were a couple of women and three men.

The CDR3 spans 13 residues. CDR1 and CDR2 (germline): ENHRY, SYGVKD. Between the trimmed V and J ends, which lost 1 base and 3 bases, there was a span of 6 bases. Overall study findings and caveats: Roughly 5% of naive CD4 clonotypes were common to several donors.

Points on this clone: The antigen is undetermined.

Generated by immunoSEQ multiplex PCR, the TCRdb table keeps only in-frame clones and is missing some. The sample has millions of clones, 90% to 95% seen once. The J gene is TRBJ1-2, the V gene TRBV10-3, with a tentative D call TRBD1 (5 bases). The source material was naive CD4+ T cells from PBMCs. Noted subset: CD45RA+ positively selected. This TCR derives from a man younger than 30 in good health. Some clones in this sample may be carry-over from other donors' samples. The CDR3 loop reads CAISEWGYYGYTF. The CDR3 DNA follows: TGTGCCATCAGTGAGTGGGGGTACTATGGCTACACCTTC.